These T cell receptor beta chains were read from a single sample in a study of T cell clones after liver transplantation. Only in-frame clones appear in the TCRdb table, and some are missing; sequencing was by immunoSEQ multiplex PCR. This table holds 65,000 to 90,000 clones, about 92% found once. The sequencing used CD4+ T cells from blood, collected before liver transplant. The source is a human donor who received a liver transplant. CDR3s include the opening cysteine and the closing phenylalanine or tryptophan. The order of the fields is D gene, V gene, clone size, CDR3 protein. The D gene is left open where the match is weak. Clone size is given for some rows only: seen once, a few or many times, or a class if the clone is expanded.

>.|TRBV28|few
CASSPRGTGELFF
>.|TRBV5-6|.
CASSSSTMSDTQYF
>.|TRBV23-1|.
CANTQITQGQETQYF
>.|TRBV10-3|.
CAISEQALNTEAFF
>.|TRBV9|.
CASSPGAAGRTEAFF
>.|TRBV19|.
CASSLSVTGYTGELFF
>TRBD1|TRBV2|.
CASRTGASYEQYF
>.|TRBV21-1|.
CASSKIGAGWLAGVYEQFF
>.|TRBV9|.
CASSPRDAPGRETQYF
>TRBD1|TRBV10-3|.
CAISEPYGTARNYGYTF
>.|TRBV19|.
CASSVQGGAGANVLTF
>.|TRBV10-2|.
CASGRVQQETQYF
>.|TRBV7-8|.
CASSFQTGIDYEQYF
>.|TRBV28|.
CATIMSGVRKDTIYF
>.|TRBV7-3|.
CASSSEDFHSYEQYF
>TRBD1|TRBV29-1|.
CSVATRGQANEKLFF
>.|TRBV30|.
CAWSVGPIGGGGYTF
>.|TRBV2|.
CASSEVPSYEQYF
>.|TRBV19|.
CASSPVRADTQYF
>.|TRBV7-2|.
CASSRTMSPSGAGNQPQHF
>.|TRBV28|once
CASSLPGQMNTEAFF
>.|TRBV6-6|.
CASSPQYSEAFF
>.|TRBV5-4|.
CASSLGQSYEQYF
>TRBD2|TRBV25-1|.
CATVPPGLAINEQFF
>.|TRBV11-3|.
CASGLTVGNQPQHF
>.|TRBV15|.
CATSRGGNEQFF
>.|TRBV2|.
CASTFSQGLNTEAFF
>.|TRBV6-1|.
CASERDGSNQPQHF
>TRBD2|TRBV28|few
CASTIATSGSYNEQFF
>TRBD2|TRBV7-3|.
CASSPGLDTGELFF
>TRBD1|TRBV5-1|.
CASSPRDRGPKETQYF
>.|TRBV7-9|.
CASSLAGSSYEQYF
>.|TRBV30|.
CAWRRGNSNQPQHF
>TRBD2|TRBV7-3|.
CASSSSGVETQYF
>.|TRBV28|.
CASSLDGSNQPQHF
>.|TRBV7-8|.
CASSLSTKMYF
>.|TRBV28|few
CASSFAQYTDTQYF
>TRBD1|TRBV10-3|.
CAIRGYRGHDYGYTF
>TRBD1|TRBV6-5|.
CASRSRGRADTQYF
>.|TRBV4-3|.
CASSQDPGARDNEQFF
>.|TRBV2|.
CASSERHGENTIYF
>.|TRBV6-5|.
CASRDYHNEQFF
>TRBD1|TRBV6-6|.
CASSRDRGTGELFF
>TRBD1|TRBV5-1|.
CASSSDGQGANQPQHF
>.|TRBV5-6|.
CASSVGFTDTQYF
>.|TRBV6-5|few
CASSLAGHGDEQFF
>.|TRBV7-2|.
CASSLRQGTEAFF
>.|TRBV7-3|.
CASSLAAGFSYEQYF
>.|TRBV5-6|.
CASSLRDEQFF
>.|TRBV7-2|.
CASSQGDLGNQPQHF